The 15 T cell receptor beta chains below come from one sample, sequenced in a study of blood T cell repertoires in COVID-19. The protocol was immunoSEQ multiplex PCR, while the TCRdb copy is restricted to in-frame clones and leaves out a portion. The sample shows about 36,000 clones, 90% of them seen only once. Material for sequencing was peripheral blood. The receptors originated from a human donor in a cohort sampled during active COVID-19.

The CDR3 loop reads CASSRGSLNYGYTF. CDR3 in DNA: TGTGCCAGCAGTCGGGGATCGCTCAACTATGGCTACACCTTC. V and J are TRBV28 and TRBJ1-2; D gene uncertain. Trimming took off 5 bases at V and 2 bases at J, with 12 bases between the two ends. The CDR3 is 14 residues long. In germline, CDR1 is MDHEN, CDR2 SYDVKM.

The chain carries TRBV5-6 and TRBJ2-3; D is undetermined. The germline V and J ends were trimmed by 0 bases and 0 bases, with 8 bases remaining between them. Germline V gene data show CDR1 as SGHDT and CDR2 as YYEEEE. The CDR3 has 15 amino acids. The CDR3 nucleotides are TGTGCCAGCAGCTTGGGGTCGCGTAGCACAGATACGCAGTATTTT. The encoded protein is CASSLGSRSTDTQYF.

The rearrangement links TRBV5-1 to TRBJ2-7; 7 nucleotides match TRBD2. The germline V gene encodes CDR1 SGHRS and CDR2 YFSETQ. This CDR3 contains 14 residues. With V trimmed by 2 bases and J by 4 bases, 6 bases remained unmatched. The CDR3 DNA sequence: TGCGCCAGCAGCTTCACTAGCGAGCCTTACGAGCAGTACTTC. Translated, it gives CASSFTSEPYEQYF.

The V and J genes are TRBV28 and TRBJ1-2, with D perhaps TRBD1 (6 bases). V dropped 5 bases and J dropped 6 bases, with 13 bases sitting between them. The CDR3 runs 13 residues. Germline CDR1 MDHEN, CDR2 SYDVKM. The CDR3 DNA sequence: TGTGCCAGCAGTGTTACAGGGCGGCATGGCTACACCTTC. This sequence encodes CASSVTGRHGYTF.

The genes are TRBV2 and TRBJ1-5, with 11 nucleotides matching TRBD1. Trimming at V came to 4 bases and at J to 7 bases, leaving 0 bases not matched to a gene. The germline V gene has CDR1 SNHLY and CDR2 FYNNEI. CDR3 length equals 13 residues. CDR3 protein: CASSGTGGQPQHF. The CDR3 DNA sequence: TGTGCCAGCAGTGGGACAGGGGGCCAGCCCCAGCATTTT.

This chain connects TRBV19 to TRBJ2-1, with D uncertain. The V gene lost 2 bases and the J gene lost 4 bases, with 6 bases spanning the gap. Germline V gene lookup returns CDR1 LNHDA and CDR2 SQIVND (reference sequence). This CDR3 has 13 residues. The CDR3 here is CASSITTYNEQFF. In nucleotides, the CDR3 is TGTGCCAGTAGTATAACCACTTACAATGAGCAGTTCTTC.

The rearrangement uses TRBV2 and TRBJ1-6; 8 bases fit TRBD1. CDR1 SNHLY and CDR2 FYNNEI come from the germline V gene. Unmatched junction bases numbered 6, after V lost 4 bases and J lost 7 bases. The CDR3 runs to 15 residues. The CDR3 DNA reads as TGTGCCAGCAGTGCGAGGACAGGGATGAATTCACCCCTCCACTTT. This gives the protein CASSARTGMNSPLHF.

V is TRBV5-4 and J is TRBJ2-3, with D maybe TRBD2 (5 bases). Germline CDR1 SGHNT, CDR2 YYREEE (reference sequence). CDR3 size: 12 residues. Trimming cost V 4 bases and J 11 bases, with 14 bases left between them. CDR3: CASSPETGVQYF. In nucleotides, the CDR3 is TGTGCCAGCAGCCCCGAAACCGGGGTGCAGTATTTT.

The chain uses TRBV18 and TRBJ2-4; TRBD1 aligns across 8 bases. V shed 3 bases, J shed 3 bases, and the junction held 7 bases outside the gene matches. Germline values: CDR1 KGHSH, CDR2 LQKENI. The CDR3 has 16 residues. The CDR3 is CASSPPQTGVKNIQYF. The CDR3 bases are TGTGCCAGCTCACCTCCTCAGACAGGGGTCAAAAACATTCAGTACTTC. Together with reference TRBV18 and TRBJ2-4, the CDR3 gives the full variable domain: NAGVMQNPRHLVRRRGQEARLRCSPMKGHSHVYWYRQLPEEGLKFMVYLQKENIIDESGMPKERFSAEFPKEGPSILRIQQVVRGDSAAYFCASSPPQTGVKNIQYFGAGTRLSVL.

The CDR3 loop reads CASSSRGLDTGELFF. The CDR3 DNA reads TGCGCCAGCAGCTCCAGGGGATTGGACACCGGGGAGCTGTTTTTT. V usage is TRBV5-1 and J usage is TRBJ2-2; TRBD1 might be the D (6 bases). This CDR3 is built from 15 residues. V lost 3 bases to trimming and J lost 3 bases, with 12 bases between them. Germline CDR1 and CDR2: SGHRS and YFSETQ.

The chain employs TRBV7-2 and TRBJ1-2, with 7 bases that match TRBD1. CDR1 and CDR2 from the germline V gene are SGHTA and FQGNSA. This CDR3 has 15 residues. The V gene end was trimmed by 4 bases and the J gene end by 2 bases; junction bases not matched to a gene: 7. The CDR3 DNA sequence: TGTGCCAGCAGCTCCGTCACGACAGGGAACTATGGCTACACCTTC. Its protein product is CASSSVTTGNYGYTF.

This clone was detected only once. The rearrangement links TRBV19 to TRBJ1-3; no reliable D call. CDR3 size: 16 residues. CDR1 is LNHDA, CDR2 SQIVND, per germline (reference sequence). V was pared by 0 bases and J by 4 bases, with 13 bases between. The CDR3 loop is CASSIDTRPLGNTIYF. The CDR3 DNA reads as TGTGCCAGTAGTATAGATACCAGGCCGCTGGGAAACACCATATATTTT.

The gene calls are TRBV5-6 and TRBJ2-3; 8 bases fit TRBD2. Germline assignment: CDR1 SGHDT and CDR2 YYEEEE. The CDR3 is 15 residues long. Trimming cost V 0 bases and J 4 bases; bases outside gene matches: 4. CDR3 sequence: CASSLVGLASDTQYF. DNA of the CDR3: TGTGCCAGCAGCTTGGTAGGACTAGCCTCAGATACGCAGTATTTT.

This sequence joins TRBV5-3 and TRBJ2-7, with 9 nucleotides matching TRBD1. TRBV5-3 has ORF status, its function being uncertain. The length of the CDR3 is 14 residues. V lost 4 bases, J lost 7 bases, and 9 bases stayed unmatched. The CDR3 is CARSPRDRVPEQYF. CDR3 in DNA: TGTGCCAGAAGCCCCCGGGACAGGGTCCCGGAGCAGTACTTC.

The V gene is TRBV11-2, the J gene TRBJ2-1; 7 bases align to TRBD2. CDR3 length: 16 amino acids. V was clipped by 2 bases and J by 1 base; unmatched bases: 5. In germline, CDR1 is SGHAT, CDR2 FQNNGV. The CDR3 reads CASSLFSGLSYNEQFF. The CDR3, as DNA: TGTGCCAGCAGCTTATTTTCGGGACTATCCTACAATGAGCAGTTCTTC. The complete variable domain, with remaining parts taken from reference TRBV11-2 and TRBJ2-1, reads EAGVAQSPRYKIIEKRQSVAFWCNPISGHATLYWYQQILGQGPKLLIQFQNNGVVDDSQLPKDRFSAERLKGVDSTLKIQPAKLEDSAVYLCASSLFSGLSYNEQFFGPGTRLTVL.